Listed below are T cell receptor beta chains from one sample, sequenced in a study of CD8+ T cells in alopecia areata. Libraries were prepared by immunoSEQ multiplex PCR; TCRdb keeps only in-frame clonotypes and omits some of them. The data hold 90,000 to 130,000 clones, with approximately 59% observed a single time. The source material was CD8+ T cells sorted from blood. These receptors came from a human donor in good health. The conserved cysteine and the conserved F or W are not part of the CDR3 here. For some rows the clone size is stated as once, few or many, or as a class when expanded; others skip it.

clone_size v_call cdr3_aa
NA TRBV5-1 ASSLIPGYGESFGQY
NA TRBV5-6 ASSLGVEGVAGELF
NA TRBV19 ASNFGLDSHYGYT
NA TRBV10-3 AIRTGEKGTGELF
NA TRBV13 ASSLAGGTGELF
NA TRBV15 ATSDPGQGLLQPQH
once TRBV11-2 ASSLGWGLAGTGELF
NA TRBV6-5 ASSYGGLTDTQY
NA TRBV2 ASRTLQPAPGETQY
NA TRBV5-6 ASSLSSSEQY
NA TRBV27 ASSVDRGRYEQY
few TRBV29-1 SVHGYTEAF
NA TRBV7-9 ASLGHRMDEQY
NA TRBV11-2 ASSLVGGPYEQY
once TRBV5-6 ASSQGRGPQY
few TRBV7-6 ASSLSGTGYTEAF
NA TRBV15 ATSRERASGGPGETQY
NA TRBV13 ASSFNPGGSASGVDSSYNEQF
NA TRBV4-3 ASSQELQGRYGYT
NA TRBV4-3 ASSQGGQGWDTGELF
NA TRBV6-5 ASSYSVDEAF
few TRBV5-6 ASSGLGPDNEQF
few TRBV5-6 ASSLLHRERGFYEQY
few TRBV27 ASGISDTQY
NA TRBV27 ASSLFPPGLAGSDQETQY
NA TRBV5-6 ASRDGTAATQETQY
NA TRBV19 ASSRGAEAF
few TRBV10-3 AIKGAAHTQY
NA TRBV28 ASSFSPAGSDTDTQY